These T cell receptor beta chains were read from a single sample in a study of blood T cell repertoires in COVID-19. Sequencing used immunoSEQ multiplex PCR; TCRdb keeps in-frame clones, though not all of them. Found here are tens of thousands of clones, over 65% of them singletons; the top ten hold around 50%. Sequenced sample: peripheral blood. The receptor set was obtained from a human donor in a cohort sampled during active COVID-19. Both conserved end residues are part of each CDR3. The D gene is left open where the match is weak. Clone size is shown for a subset of rows, as once, few, many or a class of expanded clone.

-	TRBV9	-	TRBJ2-7	CASSVGLGHRTSEQYF	TGTGCCAGCAGCGTCGGACTGGGACATAGGACCTCCGAGCAGTACTTC
TRBD1	TRBV11-1	-	TRBJ2-5	CASSFAGGMETQYF	TGTGCCAGCAGCTTTGCAGGGGGAATGGAGACCCAGTACTTC
TRBD2	TRBV7-2	-	TRBJ2-4	CASSLAASGRGRAKNIQYF	TGTGCCAGCAGCTTAGCGGCTAGCGGGAGGGGAAGGGCCAAAAACATTCAGTACTTC
TRBD1	TRBV2	-	TRBJ2-1	CASSEPPRTGLGNEQFF	TGTGCCAGCAGTGAACCGCCTCGGACAGGGCTGGGGAATGAGCAGTTCTTC
-	TRBV10-1	once	TRBJ2-1	CASNPREQFF	TGCGCCAGCAATCCACGGGAGCAGTTCTTC
-	TRBV7-9	-	TRBJ2-7	CASSPPMAGEQYF	TGTGCCAGCAGCCCCCCCATGGCAGGGGAGCAGTACTTC
TRBD2	TRBV7-9	-	TRBJ2-1	CASSLRWRRDYGGYNEQFF	TGTGCCAGCAGCTTACGATGGAGGCGGGACTACGGGGGCTACAATGAGCAGTTCTTC
-	TRBV2	-	TRBJ1-1	CASSAGLMNTEAFF	TGTGCCAGCAGTGCGGGACTGATGAACACTGAAGCTTTCTTT
-	TRBV29-1	-	TRBJ1-1	CSVGANTEAFF	TGCAGCGTTGGAGCGAACACTGAAGCTTTCTTT
TRBD1	TRBV29-1	-	TRBJ1-1	CSALREKGAEAFF	TGCAGCGCGTTAAGAGAAAAGGGGGCGGAAGCTTTCTTT
TRBD2	TRBV28	-	TRBJ2-3	CASSPGLAGSTDTQYF	TGTGCCAGCAGTCCTGGACTAGCGGGTAGCACAGATACGCAGTATTTT
-	TRBV2	-	TRBJ1-3	CASSPSRISGNTIYF	TGTGCCAGCAGCCCCTCCAGAATCTCTGGAAACACCATATATTTT
TRBD2	TRBV2	few	TRBJ2-3	CASAASGRTDTQYF	TGTGCCAGCGCGGCTAGCGGGAGGACAGATACGCAGTATTTT
TRBD1	TRBV18	-	TRBJ1-1	CASSPRGPTEAFF	TGTGCCAGCTCACCCAGGGGGCCCACTGAAGCTTTCTTT
-	TRBV2	-	TRBJ2-7	CASTARVAPYEQYF	TGTGCCTCAACCGCGAGGGTAGCCCCTTACGAGCAGTACTTC
TRBD2	TRBV19	-	TRBJ2-3	CASSIPGGSTDTQYF	TGTGCCAGTAGTATTCCCGGGGGGAGCACAGATACGCAGTATTTT
TRBD1	TRBV18	-	TRBJ1-1	CASSQTGEARNTEAFF	TGTGCCAGCTCTCAAACAGGGGAGGCTCGGAACACTGAAGCTTTCTTT
-	TRBV7-7	-	TRBJ2-5	CASSPTGQRIGETQYF	TGTGCTAGCAGCCCAACCGGACAAAGGATAGGAGAGACCCAGTACTTC
-	TRBV7-2	-	TRBJ1-3	CASSLESTVGGNTIYF	TGTGCCAGCAGCTTAGAGTCGACAGTCGGTGGAAACACCATATATTTT
-	TRBV21-1	-	TRBJ2-1	CASSLFYGLAGVINEQFF	TGTGCCAGCAGTTTATTTTACGGGCTAGCGGGAGTGATAAATGAGCAGTTCTTC
-	TRBV27	once	TRBJ2-7	CASSFGTNIYEQYF	TGTGCCAGCAGTTTTGGGACAAACATCTACGAGCAGTACTTC
-	TRBV5-7	-	TRBJ2-7	CASSLTRRTGQYF	TGTGCCAGCAGCTTGACCCGGAGGACCGGGCAGTACTTC
-	TRBV29-1	-	TRBJ2-3	CSGQGPFDTQYF	TGCAGCGGCCAGGGTCCCTTCGATACGCAGTATTTT
TRBD2	TRBV5-1	-	TRBJ2-7	CASSLIAGGPYEQYF	TGCGCCAGCAGCTTAATAGCGGGAGGACCCTACGAGCAGTACTTC
TRBD1	TRBV7-7	-	TRBJ2-5	CASSLGGNQETQYF	TGTGCTAGCAGCTTAGGGGGCAACCAAGAGACCCAGTACTTC
-	TRBV6-6	-	TRBJ2-3	CASSYSVRGGTDTQYF	TGTGCCAGCAGTTACTCGGTCAGGGGCGGCACAGATACGCAGTATTTT
-	TRBV11-2	-	TRBJ2-3	CASSLEMGPTDTQYF	TGTGCCAGCAGCTTAGAAATGGGCCCCACAGATACGCAGTATTTT
-	TRBV6-2/TRBV6-3	many	TRBJ2-7	CASSGRGETYEQYF	TGTGCCAGCAGTGGTCGCGGGGAAACCTACGAGCAGTACTTC
-	TRBV2	-	TRBJ1-2	CASTRQFSYGYTF	TGTGCCAGCACTAGACAGTTTTCTTATGGCTACACCTTC
-	TRBV6-5	-	TRBJ2-5	CASSLRTGETQYF	TGTGCCAGCAGCTTGAGGACGGGGGAGACCCAGTACTTC
TRBD1	TRBV11-2	-	TRBJ1-2	CASSQDRAYGYTF	TGTGCCAGCAGCCAAGACAGGGCGTATGGCTACACCTTC
-	TRBV28	few	TRBJ1-5	CASSFWGLQVGNQPQHF	TGTGCCAGCAGTTTTTGGGGGCTCCAAGTGGGCAATCAGCCCCAGCATTTT
TRBD1	TRBV5-4	-	TRBJ1-6	CASSPKDRPNSPLHF	TGTGCCAGCAGCCCTAAGGACAGGCCGAATTCACCCCTCCACTTT
-	TRBV30	once	TRBJ2-7	CALGQALYEQYF	TGTGCCCTTGGGCAGGCCCTTTACGAGCAGTACTTC
TRBD1	TRBV5-4	few	TRBJ1-2	CASSLRTGDYGYTF	TGTGCCAGCAGCTTAAGGACAGGGGACTATGGCTACACCTTC
-	TRBV9	-	TRBJ1-2	CASSPRGGHYGYTF	TGTGCCAGCAGCCCCCGTGGCGGGCACTATGGCTACACCTTC
-	TRBV9	-	TRBJ1-1	CASSVVQGNTEAFF	TGTGCCAGCAGCGTAGTACAGGGGAACACTGAAGCTTTCTTT
TRBD1	TRBV7-9	-	TRBJ2-5	CASSPGTGNTQYF	TGTGCCAGCAGCCCCGGGACAGGGAATACCCAGTACTTC
TRBD1	TRBV19	-	TRBJ2-1	CARIRTGVYNEQFF	TGTGCCAGGATACGGACAGGAGTCTACAATGAGCAGTTCTTC
-	TRBV7-2	-	TRBJ1-2	CASSTVWGRGDGYTF	TGTGCCAGCAGCACCGTGTGGGGGCGAGGGGATGGCTACACCTTC
-	TRBV18	once	TRBJ2-5	CASSPGETQYF	TGTGCCAGCTCACCCGGGGAGACCCAGTACTTC
-	TRBV7-2	-	TRBJ2-7	CASSQNQGYEQYF	TGTGCCAGCAGCCAGAATCAGGGGTACGAGCAGTACTTC
TRBD1	TRBV10-1	-	TRBJ1-1	CASRLGQPEAFF	TGCGCCAGCAGACTGGGACAGCCTGAAGCTTTCTTT
-	TRBV5-1	-	TRBJ2-7	CASSLVSGYEQYF	TGCGCCAGCAGCTTGGTAAGCGGCTACGAGCAGTACTTC
TRBD2	TRBV6-2/TRBV6-3	-	TRBJ2-3	CASSLEAGGASDTQYF	TGTGCCAGCAGCCTGGAAGCGGGAGGGGCTTCGGATACGCAGTATTTT
TRBD1	TRBV24-1	-	TRBJ1-2	CATSDRDRYYGYTF	TGTGCCACCAGTGACCGGGACAGGTACTATGGCTACACCTTC
TRBD2	TRBV28	-	TRBJ2-3	CASSSHSGTTDTQYF	TGTGCCAGCAGTTCACATAGCGGGACTACAGATACGCAGTATTTT
-	TRBV28	-	TRBJ1-5	CASSASTGFGSINQPQHF	TGTGCCAGCAGTGCCTCTACAGGGTTTGGGTCTATCAATCAGCCCCAGCATTTT
-	TRBV28	-	TRBJ2-1	CASTGQSLYNEQFF	TGTGCCAGCACCGGACAGTCGCTATACAATGAGCAGTTCTTC
TRBD2	TRBV19	-	TRBJ2-2	CASNRVSGITGELFF	TGTGCCAGTAACCGTGTTAGCGGGATTACCGGGGAGCTGTTTTTT
-	TRBV28	-	TRBJ1-1	CACGRGNTEAFF	TGTGCCTGCGGACGGGGGAACACTGAAGCTTTCTTT
TRBD2	TRBV6-5	-	TRBJ2-7	CASRKTSIHEQYF	TGTGCCAGCAGAAAGACTAGCATCCACGAGCAGTACTTC
TRBD1	TRBV7-2	-	TRBJ2-7	CASSLDRGLPEQYF	TGTGCCAGCAGCTTGGACAGGGGGCTTCCCGAGCAGTACTTC
-	TRBV5-4	-	TRBJ1-2	CASSLARGGVLGYTF	TGTGCCAGCAGCTTGGCCCGGGGGGGCGTCCTTGGCTACACCTTC
TRBD1	TRBV4-1	-	TRBJ2-7	CASSQETGIRYEQYF	TGCGCCAGCAGCCAGGAGACAGGGATCCGCTACGAGCAGTACTTC
-	TRBV5-1	-	TRBJ1-1	CASSLVPGMNEAFF	TGCGCCAGCAGCTTGGTCCCAGGGATGAATGAAGCTTTCTTT
TRBD1	TRBV30	few	TRBJ2-5	CAWSAWTGGETQYF	TGTGCCTGGAGCGCTTGGACAGGGGGAGAGACCCAGTACTTC
TRBD1	TRBV7-9	few	TRBJ1-4	CASSFEGAREKLFF	TGTGCCAGCAGCTTCGAGGGGGCTAGGGAAAAACTGTTTTTT
-	TRBV6-5	-	TRBJ2-1	CASTLHRGRGNEQFF	TGTGCCAGCACCCTCCACCGGGGGAGAGGCAATGAGCAGTTCTTC
-	TRBV7-9	-	TRBJ1-2	CASSLTGSYGYTF	TGTGCCAGCAGCTTAACGGGGTCCTATGGCTACACCTTC